This TCR beta chain was obtained from a study of T-cell memory formation after mild COVID-19 (dated by TCRdb to the early 2020s). Regarding the study in general: Most TCR sequence clusters were specific to one of the two donors. Longitudinal TCRalpha and TCRbeta repertoire sequencing tracked T-cell clones expanding and contracting after mild COVID-19 in a couple of donors. The cohort comprised two young, previously healthy adult volunteers, one female and one male.

Instrument used: Illumina NovaSeq 6000. cDNA libraries for TCRalpha and TCRbeta were prepared by 5'RACE using constant-segment primers, with sample barcodes and unique molecular identifiers added. Trizol reagent was used to extract RNA from every sample. Library amplification was performed in two PCR steps, and a second sample barcode and Illumina TruSeq adapters were introduced in the second step. Sequencing of libraries was performed on an Illumina NovaSeq with 2 x 150 bp paired-end reads. In the authors' own workflow: Reads were demultiplexed and collapsed into UMI-guided consensus sequences with migec v1.2.7. Using mixcr v2.1.11, UMI consensuses were aligned to TRA and TRB V and J templates and then assembled into clonotypes. Clonotypes were classified as expanded or contracted when called significant by both edgeR and NoisET, with noise models trained on biological replicates. For edgeR calls, the cutoffs were a false discovery rate-adjusted p below 0.01 and a log2 fold-change threshold of 1. PCA with hierarchical clustering of max-normalized trajectories of the 1000 most abundant clonotypes was used as exploratory dynamics analysis. Separately sequenced CD4+ and CD8+ repertoires were used to assign a CD4 or CD8 phenotype to each responding clone. The raw public reads went through TCRdb reprocessing: fastp at Q25, MiXCR clone calling, in-frame beta chains kept. Rows matching on CDR3 protein sequence are summarized as one entry with the most common DNA and genes. V and J calls and clone size were set by TCRdb, not the authors. The sample table records roughly 15,000 distinct CDR3 sequences; approximately 20% of these occur just once. The ten largest clones capture 55% to 70% of the sample.

What the study reported, not specific to this receptor: Contracting CD4+ clones were found mainly in CM and EM memory subsets, while CD8+ clones were enriched in EMRA. Clones that contracted from day 15 to 85 showed balanced CD4/CD8 phenotypes, whereas a second wave of clones that expanded from day 15 to 37 leaned towards CD4+. The detection of some responding clones in pre-infection memory suggests that pre-existing cross-reactive memory T cells joined the SARS-CoV-2 response. The study included only a couple of mild cases, and larger cohorts that include severe cases with pre-infection samples were judged to be necessary. Whether the second-wave clones peaking on day 37 were SARS-CoV-2 specific was not confirmed.

Reading from cysteine to phenylalanine, the CDR3 counts 15 amino acids. Just CDR3 DNA is preserved here, 45 bases in frame from base 1. The germline V gene supplies CDR1 MNHEY and CDR2 SVGAGI. V and J lose 0 bases and 6 bases, and a span of 9 bases separates them. In the case of this clonotype: No antigen is known for it. Within one base of it there is no much larger clone, and no base qualities were kept.

PBMCs were isolated by Ficoll-Paque density gradient centrifugation. The rearrangement joined TRBV6-5 to TRBJ1-6; a tentative D call is TRBD1 (5 bases match). This receptor was taken from a man aged 18 to 30 who had mild COVID-19 (a few samples of this study predate the infection). The sample titles of this study are shuffled in the database, so cell type and time point are left out; the donor was told from shared clones. The specimen was PBMCs or a T cell subset sorted from them (not recorded which). The DNA is TGTGCCAGCAGTTACTCGATGAGGGGTAATTCACCCCTCCACTTT. It translates as CASSYSMRGNSPLHF.